One sample yielded the 23 T cell receptor beta chains listed below, sequenced in a study of human T cells and chemical hapten exposure. Specified time point: patch test 1, 2 weeks after DPC sensitization. Treatment given: therapeutic diphenylcyclopropenone sensitization with weekly scalp DPC. One entry per CDR3 protein, called by TCRdb with MiXCR from the RACE reads. The sample holds some 49,000 distinct CDR3 sequences, around 9.3% seen once. Source: whole blood, taken in connection with sensitization to the hapten diphenylcyclopropenone (DPC). The receptors were sampled from a woman in her fifties or sixties with alopecia areata. Some clones in this sample may be carry-over from other donors' samples.

This clonotype was seen a handful of times. This chain uses TRBV28 with TRBJ2-2; no clear D gene. The CDR3 has 14 amino acids. From germline, CDR1 is MDHEN and CDR2 SYDVKM. Trimming removed 3 bases from V and 2 bases from J, with 7 bases in between. The CDR3 nucleotides are TGTGCCAGCAGTTTCTTGGGTAACACCGGGGAGCTGTTTTTT. Protein: CASSFLGNTGELFF. Together with reference TRBV28 and TRBJ2-2, the CDR3 gives the full variable domain: DVKVTQSSRYLVKRTGEKVFLECVQDMDHENMFWYRQDPGLGLRLIYFSYDVKMKEKGDIPEGYSVSREKKERFSLILESASTNQTSMYLCASSFLGNTGELFFGEGSRLTVL.

V and J are TRBV20-1 and TRBJ2-2; 7 positions match TRBD1. Germline CDR1 DFQATT, CDR2 SNEGSKA (reference sequence). J gave up 3 bases and V 3 bases, and 10 bases lay outside the gene matches. The CDR3 extends over 16 amino acids. The CDR3 DNA sequence: TGCAGTGCTAGGGAAGTGGGACAGACATACACCGGGGAGCTGTTTTTT. Its translation: CSAREVGQTYTGELFF.

Ten or more counts support this clonotype. The CDR3 coding sequence is TGTGCCAGCAGCTTAGAGCAGGGATCAGGAAACACCATATATTTT. Its protein is CASSLEQGSGNTIYF. This chain connects TRBV7-2 to TRBJ1-3; the D gene is possibly TRBD1 (5 bases). The CDR3 extends over 15 amino acids. CDR1 and CDR2 (germline): SGHTA, FQGNSA. Trimming took 1 base from V and 4 from J, leaving 11 bases between them.

This clonotype was seen repeatedly, ten times or more. The gene calls are TRBV7-2 and TRBJ1-4; 8 bases line up with TRBD1. The V gene end was trimmed by 1 base and the J gene end by 0 bases; junction bases not matched to a gene: 4. This CDR3 has 17 residues. CDR1 SGHTA and CDR2 FQGNSA come from the germline V gene. CDR3: CASSLGGTGPTNEKLFF. CDR3 DNA: TGTGCCAGCAGCTTAGGAGGGACAGGTCCAACTAATGAAAAACTGTTTTTT.

This clonotype was detected many times. This rearrangement joins TRBV20-1 to TRBJ1-5; TRBD1 matches at 7 bases. CDR3 length: 17 residues. Germline lookup yields CDR1 DFQATT and CDR2 SNEGSKA (reference sequence). With 6 bases clipped from V and 1 base from J, the junction kept 15 bases outside the gene matches. Here the CDR3 reads CSALPRGGGGSNQPQHF. The CDR3 DNA is TGCAGTGCGCTGCCGCGGGGAGGGGGCGGAAGCAATCAGCCCCAGCATTTT.

Many counts were recorded for this clonotype. The chain combines TRBV20-1 with TRBJ2-2; D is unresolved. The CDR3 is 12 residues long. The V end was cut by 0 bases, the J end by 5 bases, with 4 bases between. Per the germline V gene, CDR1 is DFQATT and CDR2 is SNEGSKA (reference sequence). The CDR3 region is CSAREVTGELFF. As DNA, the CDR3 is TGCAGTGCTAGAGAGGTGACCGGGGAGCTGTTTTTT.

This clonotype was observed a handful of times. The rearrangement uses TRBV3-1 and TRBJ1-1; tentatively, D is TRBD1 (6 bases). The CDR3 sequence is 17 residues long. Trimming shortened V by 5 bases and J by 1 base, and 20 bases separated the two germline ends. From germline, CDR1 is LGHDT and CDR2 YNNKEL (reference sequence). As DNA, the CDR3 is TGTGCCAGCAGCGGATCCGGGACAAGGAAGAAGAACACTGAAGCTTTCTTT. Translating it yields CASSGSGTRKKNTEAFF. Using reference TRBV3-1 and TRBJ1-1 for the parts outside the CDR3, the full variable domain is DTAVSQTPKYLVTQMGNDKSIKCEQNLGHDTMYWYKQDSKKFLKIMFSYNNKELIINETVPNRFSPKSPDKAHLNLHINSLELGDSAVYFCASSGSGTRKKNTEAFFGQGTRLTVV.

The genes are TRBV28 and TRBJ2-3; D uncertain. Germline V CDR1 and CDR2: MDHEN, SYDVKM. The CDR3 is 13 amino acids. The ends were cut back, 2 bases at V and 2 bases at J, with 5 bases in the middle. This chain's CDR3 is CASSLGFTDTQYF. In DNA form, the CDR3 reads TGTGCCAGCAGTTTAGGGTTCACAGATACGCAGTATTTT.

This clonotype was seen repeatedly, ten times or more. V gene TRBV29-1 combines with J gene TRBJ1-2, with 11 bases matching TRBD1. The V gene end was trimmed by 6 bases and the J gene end by 8 bases; junction bases not matched to a gene: 5. CDR1 is SQVTM and CDR2 is ANQGSEA in the germline V gene. The CDR3 totals 12 residues. The chain's CDR3 is CSVMDRGHGYTF. CDR3 coding DNA: TGCAGCGTCATGGACAGGGGGCACGGCTACACCTTC. Filled out from reference TRBV29-1 and TRBJ1-2, the complete variable domain reads SAVISQKPSRDICQRGTSLTIQCQVDSQVTMMFWYRQQPGQSLTLIATANQGSEATYESGFVIDKFPISRPNLTFSTLTVSNMSPEDSSIYLCSVMDRGHGYTFGSGTRLTVV.

This clonotype appeared many times. The CDR3 here is CSVEGIEQPGLYGYTF. The CDR3 DNA follows: TGCAGCGTTGAAGGTATTGAACAGCCCGGACTATATGGCTACACCTTC. The chain links TRBV29-1 to TRBJ1-2; no firm D call. Per the germline V gene, CDR1 is SQVTM and CDR2 is ANQGSEA. V lost 1 base, J lost 5 bases, and 20 bases lay in between. The CDR3 runs to 16 residues.

This clonotype was observed at least ten times. The chain joins TRBV7-6 to TRBJ2-5, with a tentative D call TRBD1 (6 bases). The V end was cut by 4 bases, the J end by 2 bases, with 17 bases between. The CDR3 loop spans 16 amino acids. The V gene's germline CDR1 is SGHVS and CDR2 FNYEAQ. The CDR3 nucleotides are TGTGCCAGCAGCTCCGTCTGGAAGGACAGACAAGAGACCCAGTACTTC. This translates into CASSSVWKDRQETQYF.

This clonotype was counted ten times or more. V is TRBV12-3 or TRBV12-4 and J is TRBJ2-7, with D hard to call. This CDR3 is 12 amino acids long. Trimming took off 2 bases at V and 4 bases at J, with 6 bases between the two ends. The CDR3 here is CASSLFLYEQYF. For the CDR3, the DNA is TGTGCCAGCAGTTTATTCTTGTACGAGCAGTACTTC.

This clonotype has more than one count but fewer than ten. The chain joins TRBV28 to TRBJ2-5; TRBD2 matches at 8 bases. In germline, CDR1 is MDHEN, CDR2 SYDVKM. The CDR3 runs 13 residues. With V trimmed by 6 bases and J by 4 bases, 4 bases remained unmatched. DNA for the CDR3: TGTGCCAGCAGCCCGGGGGGGTTAGAGACCCAGTACTTC. The encoded protein is CASSPGGLETQYF.

At least ten counts were recorded for this clonotype. CDR3 residues: CASSLSRVEGNQPQHF. DNA of the CDR3: TGTGCCAGCAGTTTATCGAGGGTGGAGGGCAATCAGCCCCAGCATTTT. The V and J genes are TRBV27 and TRBJ1-5; D not resolved. This CDR3 comprises 16 residues. In germline, CDR1 is MNHEY, CDR2 SMNVEV (reference sequence). V was shortened by 0 bases and J by 2 bases, with 11 bases between the two germline ends.

This clonotype was detected many times. The genes are TRBV29-1 and TRBJ1-1; TRBD1 might be the D (6 bases). The CDR3 extends over 12 amino acids. Germline V gene lookup returns CDR1 SQVTM and CDR2 ANQGSEA. The V gene lost 3 bases and the J gene lost 1 base, with 6 bases spanning the gap. CDR3 protein: CSVDRGNTEAFF. CDR3 bases: TGCAGCGTTGACAGGGGGAACACTGAAGCTTTCTTT.

This clonotype turned up a few times. The chain couples TRBV6-6 to TRBJ2-3, with 8 bases matching TRBD2. CDR1 is MNHNY and CDR2 is SVGAGI in the germline V gene (reference sequence). The CDR3 is 18 residues long. J gave up 2 bases and V 7 bases, and 17 bases lay outside the gene matches. This CDR3 reads CASTSLEGAGVNTDTQYF. The CDR3 DNA reads as TGTGCCAGCACAAGTCTCGAGGGAGCGGGAGTGAACACAGATACGCAGTATTTT.

Only a few counts were recorded for this clonotype. The chain combines TRBV3-1 with TRBJ1-6, with D possibly TRBD1 on 5 matching bases. Trimming removed 2 bases from V and 6 bases from J, with 11 bases in between. In germline, CDR1 is LGHDT, CDR2 YNNKEL (reference sequence). This CDR3 is built from 15 residues. The CDR3 protein is CASSQLVGGNSPLHF. CDR3 coding DNA: TGTGCCAGCAGCCAATTGGTCGGGGGTAATTCACCCCTCCACTTT. Filled out from reference TRBV3-1 and TRBJ1-6, the complete variable domain reads DTAVSQTPKYLVTQMGNDKSIKCEQNLGHDTMYWYKQDSKKFLKIMFSYNNKELIINETVPNRFSPKSPDKAHLNLHINSLELGDSAVYFCASSQLVGGNSPLHFGNGTRLTVT.

This clonotype is judged medium-sized. This chain uses TRBV5-1 with TRBJ1-1; the D is unclear. The CDR3 has 14 amino acids. Germline CDR1 is SGHRS and CDR2 is YFSETQ. V was shortened by 0 bases and J by 3 bases, with 9 bases between the two germline ends. The CDR3 DNA reads TGCGCCAGCAGCTTGGAATTTGCGGACACTGAAGCTTTCTTT. Amino acid sequence: CASSLEFADTEAFF.

This clonotype was recorded at least ten times. This chain connects TRBV15 to TRBJ2-1; tentative D call: TRBD1 (6 bases). V lost 0 bases and J lost 4, with 28 bases in between. Germline lookup yields CDR1 LNHNV and CDR2 YYDKDF (reference sequence). There are 21 residues in the CDR3. This chain's CDR3 is CATSRDPTRDIYQPRYNEQFF. CDR3 nucleotides: TGTGCCACCAGCAGAGATCCCACCCGGGACATTTATCAACCAAGGTACAATGAGCAGTTCTTC.

The chain recombines TRBV9 with TRBJ1-1; D is unresolved. Germline assignment: CDR1 SGDLS and CDR2 YYNGEE. The V end was cut by 4 bases, the J end by 0 bases, with 16 bases between. CDR3 length equals 16 residues. The CDR3 sequence: CASSPPESRVNTEAFF. CDR3 bases: TGTGCCAGCAGCCCCCCCGAAAGCAGAGTGAACACTGAAGCTTTCTTT.

This clonotype was counted ten times or more. The chain has TRBV14 and TRBJ1-2; D gene uncertain. The CDR3 is made up of 13 amino acids. The germline V gene encodes CDR1 SGHDN and CDR2 FVKESK. The ends were cut back, 3 bases at V and 2 bases at J, with 7 bases in the middle. The CDR3 DNA follows: TGTGCCAGCAGCCACGCCAGAAACTATGGCTACACCTTC. Its protein product is CASSHARNYGYTF.

This clonotype showed up many times. The chain uses TRBV20-1 and TRBJ1-4; TRBD1 agrees at 8 bases. V lost 1 base, J lost 2 bases, and 9 bases stayed unmatched. Germline V CDR1 and CDR2: DFQATT, SNEGSKA (reference sequence). The CDR3 covers 17 residues. The CDR3 here is CSARVARQGATNEKLFF. CDR3 nucleotides: TGCAGTGCTAGAGTCGCGCGGCAGGGGGCCACTAATGAAAAACTGTTTTTT.

The rearrangement links TRBV29-1 to TRBJ2-3, with a possible D match to TRBD2 (6 bases). The length of the CDR3 is 14 residues. Per the germline V gene, CDR1 is SQVTM and CDR2 is ANQGSEA. Trimming removed 6 bases at V and 7 bases at J, with 20 bases between. The CDR3 protein is CSVRDSLPKNTQYF. CDR3 nucleotide sequence: TGCAGCGTCCGGGACTCTCTGCCGAAAAATACGCAGTATTTT.